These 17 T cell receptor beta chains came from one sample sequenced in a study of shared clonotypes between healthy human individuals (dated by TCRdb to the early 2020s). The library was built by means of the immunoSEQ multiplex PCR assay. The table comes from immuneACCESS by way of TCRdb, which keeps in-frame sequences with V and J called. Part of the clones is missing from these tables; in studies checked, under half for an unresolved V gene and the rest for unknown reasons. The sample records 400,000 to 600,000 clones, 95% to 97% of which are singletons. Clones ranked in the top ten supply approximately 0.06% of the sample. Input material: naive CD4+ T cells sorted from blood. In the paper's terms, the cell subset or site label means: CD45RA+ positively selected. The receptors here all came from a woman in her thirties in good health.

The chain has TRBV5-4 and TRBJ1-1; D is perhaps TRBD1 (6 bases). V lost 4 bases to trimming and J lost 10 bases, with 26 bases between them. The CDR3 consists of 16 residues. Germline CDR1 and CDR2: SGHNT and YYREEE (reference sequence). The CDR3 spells CASSRGAPGVELRAFF. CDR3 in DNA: TGTGCCAGCAGCCGGGGGGCCCCAGGTGTTGAGCTGAGAGCTTTCTTT.

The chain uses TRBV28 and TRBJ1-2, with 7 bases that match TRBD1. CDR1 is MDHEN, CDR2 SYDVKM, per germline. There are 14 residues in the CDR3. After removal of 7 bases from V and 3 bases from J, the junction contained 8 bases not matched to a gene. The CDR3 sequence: CASIPSDRDYGYTF. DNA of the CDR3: TGTGCCAGCATCCCAAGTGACAGGGACTATGGCTACACCTTC.

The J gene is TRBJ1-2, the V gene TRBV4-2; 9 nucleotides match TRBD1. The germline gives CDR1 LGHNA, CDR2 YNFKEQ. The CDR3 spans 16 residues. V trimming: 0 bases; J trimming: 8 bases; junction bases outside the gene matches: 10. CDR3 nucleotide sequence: TGTGCCAGCAGCCAAGAGTTCCGACAGGGGGGTAGAGGCTACACCTTC. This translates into CASSQEFRQGGRGYTF.

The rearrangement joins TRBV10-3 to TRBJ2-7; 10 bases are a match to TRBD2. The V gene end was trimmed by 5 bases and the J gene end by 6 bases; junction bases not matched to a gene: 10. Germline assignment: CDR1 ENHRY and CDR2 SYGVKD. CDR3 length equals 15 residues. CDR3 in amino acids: CAISTAGGPGFEQYF. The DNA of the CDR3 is TGTGCCATCAGTACAGCGGGAGGGCCCGGGTTCGAGCAGTACTTC.

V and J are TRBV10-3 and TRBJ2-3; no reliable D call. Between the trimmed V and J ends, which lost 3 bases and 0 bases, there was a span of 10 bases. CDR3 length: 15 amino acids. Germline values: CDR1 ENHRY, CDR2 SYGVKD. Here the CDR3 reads CAISDPQRSTDTQYF. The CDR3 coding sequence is TGTGCCATCAGTGACCCCCAGCGAAGCACAGATACGCAGTATTTT.

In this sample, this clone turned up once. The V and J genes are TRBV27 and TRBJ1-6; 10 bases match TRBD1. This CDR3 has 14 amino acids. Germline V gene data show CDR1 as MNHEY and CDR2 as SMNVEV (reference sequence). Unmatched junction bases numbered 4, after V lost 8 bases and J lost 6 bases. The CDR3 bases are TGTGCCAGCGCCGGACAGGGGGGTAATTCACCCCTCCACTTT. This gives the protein CASAGQGGNSPLHF.

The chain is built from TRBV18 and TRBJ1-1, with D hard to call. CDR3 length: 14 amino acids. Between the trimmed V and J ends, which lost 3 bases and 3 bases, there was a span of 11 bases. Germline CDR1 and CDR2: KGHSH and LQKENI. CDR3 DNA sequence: TGTGCCAGCTCACCCGGACTTATCCACACTGAAGCTTTCTTT. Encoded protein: CASSPGLIHTEAFF.

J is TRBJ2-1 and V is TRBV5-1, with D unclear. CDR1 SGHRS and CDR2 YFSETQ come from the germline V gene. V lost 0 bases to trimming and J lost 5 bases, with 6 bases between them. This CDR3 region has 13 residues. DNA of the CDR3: TGCGCCAGCAGCTTGGATGTGCACAATGAGCAGTTCTTC. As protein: CASSLDVHNEQFF. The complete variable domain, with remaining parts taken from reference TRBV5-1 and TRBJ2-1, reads KAGVTQTPRYLIKTRGQQVTLSCSPISGHRSVSWYQQTPGQGLQFLFEYFSETQRNKGNFPGRFSGRQFSNSRSEMNVSTLELGDSALYLCASSLDVHNEQFFGPGTRLTVL.

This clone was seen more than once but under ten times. CDR3 bases: TGTGCCAGCAGCTCCCGGCCGGCCGGGGAGCTGTTTTTT. Its protein is CASSSRPAGELFF. The chain links TRBV7-3 to TRBJ2-2; no clear D. This CDR3 comprises 13 residues. V was shortened by 4 bases and J by 6 bases, with 9 bases between the two germline ends. Germline V lookup: CDR1 SGHTA, CDR2 FQGTGA.

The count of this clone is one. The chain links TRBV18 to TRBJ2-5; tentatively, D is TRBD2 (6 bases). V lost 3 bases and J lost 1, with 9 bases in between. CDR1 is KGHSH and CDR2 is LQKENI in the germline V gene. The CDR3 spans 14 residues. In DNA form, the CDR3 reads TGTGCCAGCTCACCGCGGACTACCCAAGAGACCCAGTACTTC. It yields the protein CASSPRTTQETQYF.

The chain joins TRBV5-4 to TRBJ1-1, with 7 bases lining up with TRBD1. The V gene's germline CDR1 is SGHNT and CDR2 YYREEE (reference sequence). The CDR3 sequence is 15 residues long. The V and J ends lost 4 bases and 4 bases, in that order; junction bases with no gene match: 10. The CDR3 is CASSVRQGGGTEAFF. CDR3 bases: TGTGCCAGCAGCGTAAGACAGGGAGGCGGCACTGAAGCTTTCTTT.

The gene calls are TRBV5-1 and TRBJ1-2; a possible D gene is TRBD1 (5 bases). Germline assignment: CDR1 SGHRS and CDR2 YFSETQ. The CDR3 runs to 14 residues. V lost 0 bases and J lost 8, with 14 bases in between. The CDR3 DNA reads TGCGCCAGCAGCTTGGTCCCAGGGCCGAAAGGCTACACCTTC. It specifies CASSLVPGPKGYTF.

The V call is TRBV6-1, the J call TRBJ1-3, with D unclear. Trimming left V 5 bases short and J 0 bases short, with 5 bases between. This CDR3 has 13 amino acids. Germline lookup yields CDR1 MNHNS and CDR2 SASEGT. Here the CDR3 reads CASSQDSGNTIYF. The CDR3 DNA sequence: TGTGCCAGCAGTCAGGACTCTGGAAACACCATATATTTT.

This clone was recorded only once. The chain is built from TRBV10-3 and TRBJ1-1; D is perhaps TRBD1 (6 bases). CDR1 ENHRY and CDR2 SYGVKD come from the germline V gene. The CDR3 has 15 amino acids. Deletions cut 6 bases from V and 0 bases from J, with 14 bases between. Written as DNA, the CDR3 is TGTGCCATCAGAGGGGGACGGGGCATGAACACTGAAGCTTTCTTT. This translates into CAIRGGRGMNTEAFF.

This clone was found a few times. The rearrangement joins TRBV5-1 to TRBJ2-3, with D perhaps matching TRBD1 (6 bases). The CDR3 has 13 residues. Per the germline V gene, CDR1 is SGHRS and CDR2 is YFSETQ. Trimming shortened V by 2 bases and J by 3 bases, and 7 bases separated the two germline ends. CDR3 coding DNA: TGCGCCAGCAGCTTCGGACAGACAGATACGCAGTATTTT. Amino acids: CASSFGQTDTQYF.

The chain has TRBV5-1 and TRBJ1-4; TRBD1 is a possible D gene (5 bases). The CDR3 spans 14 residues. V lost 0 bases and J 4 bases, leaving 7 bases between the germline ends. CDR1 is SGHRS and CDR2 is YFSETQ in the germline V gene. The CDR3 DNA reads TGCGCCAGCAGCTTGGAGCAGGGTAATGAAAAACTGTTTTTT. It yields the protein CASSLEQGNEKLFF.

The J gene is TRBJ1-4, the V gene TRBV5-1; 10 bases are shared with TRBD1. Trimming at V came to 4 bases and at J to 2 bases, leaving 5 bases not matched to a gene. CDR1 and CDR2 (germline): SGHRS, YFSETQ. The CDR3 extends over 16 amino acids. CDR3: CASSPGTGETNEKLFF. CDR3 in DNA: TGCGCCAGCAGCCCGGGGACAGGGGAGACTAATGAAAAACTGTTTTTT.